The 13 T cell receptor beta chains given below trace back to one sample, sequenced in a study of blood T cells in healthy people across ages. Combining a sample-barcoded 5' primer with a J-beta primer mix, a second PCR ran for roughly 7 to 12 cycles. TCRdb independently ran MiXCR on the 5' RACE reads; one entry per CDR3 protein. The sample consists of over a million distinct CDR3 sequences, roughly 43% of them appearing once. The sample was blood. The receptors were gathered from a woman younger than 30 in good health.

The CDR3 DNA reads TGTGCCAGCACTCTACGGGCAGGGCCCTTTAATGGCTACACCTTC. Translating it yields CASTLRAGPFNGYTF. V gene TRBV27 combines with J gene TRBJ1-2; a weak D match, TRBD1 (5 bases). This CDR3 is 15 amino acids long. Between the trimmed V and J ends, which lost 7 bases and 6 bases, there was a span of 21 bases. The germline V gene has CDR1 MNHEY and CDR2 SMNVEV (reference sequence).

This clonotype was seen only a few times. This sequence joins TRBV9 and TRBJ2-3, with 10 bases fitting TRBD2. Germline loops: CDR1 SGDLS, CDR2 YYNGEE. The CDR3 consists of 16 residues. Trimming took 0 bases from V and 6 from J; bases not matched to a gene: 7. Written as DNA, the CDR3 is TGTGCCAGCAGCGTAGCTAGCGGGAGTTTGGCGGATACGCAGTATTTT. This sequence encodes CASSVASGSLADTQYF. The full variable domain, with the rest looked up from reference TRBV9 and TRBJ2-3, is DSGVTQTPKHLITATGQRVTLRCSPRSGDLSVYWYQQSLDQGLQFLIQYYNGEERAKGNILERFSAQQFPDLHSELNLSSLELGDSALYFCASSVASGSLADTQYFGPGTRLTVL.

The chain couples TRBV7-2 to TRBJ2-2; D possibly uses TRBD1 or TRBD2 (6 bases each). The CDR3 runs 16 residues. The germline gives CDR1 SGHTA, CDR2 FQGNSA. V gave up 2 bases and J gave up 2 bases, with 12 bases separating them. CDR3: CASSLRGHYNTGELFF. Written as DNA, the CDR3 is TGTGCCAGCAGCTTACGGGGGCACTATAACACCGGGGAGCTGTTTTTT.

This chain connects TRBV7-2 to TRBJ2-2; weak D call: TRBD1 (6 bases). Germline values: CDR1 SGHTA, CDR2 FQGNSA. The CDR3 length is 16 residues. V shed 1 base and J shed 5 bases, with 14 bases lying between them. CDR3 nucleotides: TGTGCCAGCAGCTTAGGGTCAGGGGTTCGGACCGGGGAGCTGTTTTTT. Protein: CASSLGSGVRTGELFF. The full variable domain, its missing parts supplied by reference TRBV7-2 and TRBJ2-2, is GAGVSQSPSNKVTEKGKDVELRCDPISGHTALYWYRQSLGQGLEFLIYFQGNSAPDKSGLPSDRFSAERTGGSVSTLTIQRTQQEDSAVYLCASSLGSGVRTGELFFGEGSRLTVL.

This chain links TRBV28 with TRBJ2-7, with D uncertain. The V end was cut by 2 bases, the J end by 4 bases, with 12 bases between. The CDR3 sequence is 14 residues long. Per germline, CDR1 MDHEN and CDR2 SYDVKM. CDR3 DNA sequence: TGTGCCAGCAGTTTACAGTTTGGAGATTACGAGCAGTACTTC. Translation: CASSLQFGDYEQYF. Based on the CDR3 plus reference TRBV28 and TRBJ2-7, the full variable domain is DVKVTQSSRYLVKRTGEKVFLECVQDMDHENMFWYRQDPGLGLRLIYFSYDVKMKEKGDIPEGYSVSREKKERFSLILESASTNQTSMYLCASSLQFGDYEQYFGPGTRLTVT.

This clonotype has just one count. V gene TRBV7-2 combines with J gene TRBJ1-2; 9 positions match TRBD1. Germline CDR1 is SGHTA and CDR2 is FQGNSA. The CDR3 runs 15 residues. The junction had 10 bases not matched to a gene; V was cut back by 5 bases and J by 6 bases. The CDR3 DNA is TGTGCCAGCAGCGCCACCCGGGACAGGGTCCATGGCTACACCTTC. It specifies CASSATRDRVHGYTF.

This clonotype was observed a handful of times. The chain links TRBV20-1 to TRBJ2-1; tentative D call: TRBD2 (5 bases). The J call may be incorrect, as the DNA end agrees better with TRBJ2-7. This CDR3 is built from 17 residues. The germline gives CDR1 DFQATT, CDR2 SNEGSKA (reference sequence). The CDR3 nucleotides are TGCAGTGCTAGAAGTTTGTCTAGCCGGAGCTCCTACAATGAGCAGTACTTC. The encoded protein is CSARSLSSRSSYNEQYF.

The V and J genes are TRBV11-2 and TRBJ2-5; D is perhaps TRBD2 (5 bases). The V and J ends lost 1 base and 11 bases respectively, with 14 bases between them. Germline V lookup: CDR1 SGHAT, CDR2 FQNNGV. The CDR3 runs 13 residues. CDR3: CASSLGPGNEQYF. As DNA, the CDR3 is TGTGCCAGCAGCTTAGGGCCGGGGAATGAGCAGTACTTC.

This clonotype was detected only a few times. The CDR3, as DNA: TGTGCCAGCAGTTTGCCTAGCGGGGGTTACAATGAGCAGTACTTC. Translation gives CASSLPSGGYNEQYF. V usage is TRBV27 and J usage is TRBJ2-1; 10 positions match TRBD2. Gene TRBJ2-7 matches the end of the DNA better, so the J call may be wrong. The CDR3 consists of 15 residues. Germline V CDR1 and CDR2: MNHEY, SMNVEV (reference sequence).

The chain carries TRBV9 and TRBJ2-5, with D tentatively TRBD1 (5 bases). CDR3 length equals 14 residues. V lost 0 bases and J lost 9, with 15 bases in between. Germline assignment: CDR1 SGDLS and CDR2 YYNGEE. The CDR3 sequence is CASSVERTSAAQYF. For the CDR3, the DNA is TGTGCCAGCAGCGTAGAGAGGACATCGGCGGCCCAGTACTTC.

In DNA, the CDR3 is TGTGCCACCAGCAGAGATGTCGGCAGGGCCCCCTACGAGCAGTACTTC. This encodes CATSRDVGRAPYEQYF. V gene TRBV15 combines with J gene TRBJ2-7, with a weak D call TRBD1 (5 bases). The CDR3 covers 16 residues. V gave up 0 bases and J gave up 2 bases, with 14 bases separating them. The germline V gene encodes CDR1 LNHNV and CDR2 YYDKDF (reference sequence).

This clonotype was seen only once. The chain has TRBV6-5 and TRBJ2-1; D possibly corresponds to TRBD1 (5 bases). This CDR3 has 14 residues. V was trimmed by 2 bases and J by 5 bases, leaving 10 bases between them. Germline CDR1 MNHEY, CDR2 SVGAGI. Here the CDR3 DNA reads TGTGCCAGCAGTTACGTCCCAGGGAACAATGAGCAGTTCTTC. This translates into CASSYVPGNNEQFF.

The chain joins TRBV30 to TRBJ2-1, with D perhaps TRBD2 (5 bases). The germline gives CDR1 GTSNPN, CDR2 SVGIG (reference sequence). This CDR3 contains 16 residues. V was cut by 3 bases and J by 0 bases, with 15 bases left in between. In nucleotides, the CDR3 is TGTGCCTGGAGACGACTCAGCGGACCCTCCTACAATGAGCAGTTCTTC. It is translated as CAWRRLSGPSYNEQFF.